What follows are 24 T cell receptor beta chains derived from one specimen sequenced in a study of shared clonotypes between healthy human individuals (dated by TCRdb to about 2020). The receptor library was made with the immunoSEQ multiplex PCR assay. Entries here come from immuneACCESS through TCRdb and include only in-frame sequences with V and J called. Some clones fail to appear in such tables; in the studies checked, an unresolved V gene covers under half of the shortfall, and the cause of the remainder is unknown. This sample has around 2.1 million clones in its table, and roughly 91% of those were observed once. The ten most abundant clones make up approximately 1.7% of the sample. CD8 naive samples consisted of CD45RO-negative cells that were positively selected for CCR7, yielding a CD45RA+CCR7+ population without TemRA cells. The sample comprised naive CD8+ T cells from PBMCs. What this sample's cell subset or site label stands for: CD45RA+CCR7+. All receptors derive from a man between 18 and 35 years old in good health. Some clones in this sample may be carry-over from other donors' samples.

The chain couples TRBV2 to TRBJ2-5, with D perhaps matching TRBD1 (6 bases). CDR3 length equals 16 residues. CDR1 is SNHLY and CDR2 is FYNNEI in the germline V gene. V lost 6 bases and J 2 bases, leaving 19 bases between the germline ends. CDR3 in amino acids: CASSKTVGTQQETQYF. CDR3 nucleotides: TGTGCCAGCAGCAAAACAGTCGGGACACAACAAGAGACCCAGTACTTC.

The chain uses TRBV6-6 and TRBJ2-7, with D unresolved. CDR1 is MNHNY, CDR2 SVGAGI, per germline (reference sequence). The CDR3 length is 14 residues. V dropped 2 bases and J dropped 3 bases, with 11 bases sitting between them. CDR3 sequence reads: CASSYRAVYYEQYF. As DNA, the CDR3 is TGTGCCAGCAGTTACAGGGCTGTTTACTACGAGCAGTACTTC.

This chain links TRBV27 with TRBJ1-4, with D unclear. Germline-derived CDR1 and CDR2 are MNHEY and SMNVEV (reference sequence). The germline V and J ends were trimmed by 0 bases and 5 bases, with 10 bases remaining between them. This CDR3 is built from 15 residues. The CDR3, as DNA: TGTGCCAGCAGTTTATCGTGGGGTGGGAATGAAAAACTGTTTTTT. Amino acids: CASSLSWGGNEKLFF. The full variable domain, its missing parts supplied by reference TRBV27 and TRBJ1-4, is EAQVTQNPRYLITVTGKKLTVTCSQNMNHEYMSWYRQDPGLGLRQIYYSMNVEVTDKGDVPEGYKVSRKEKRNFPLILESPSPNQTSLYFCASSLSWGGNEKLFFGSGTQLSVL.

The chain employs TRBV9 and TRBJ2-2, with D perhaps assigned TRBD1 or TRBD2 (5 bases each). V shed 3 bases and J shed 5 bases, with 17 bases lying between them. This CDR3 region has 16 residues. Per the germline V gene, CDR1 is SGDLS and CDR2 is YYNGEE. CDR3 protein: CASSGRVVQATGELFF. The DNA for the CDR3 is TGTGCCAGCAGCGGGCGGGTGGTACAGGCTACCGGGGAGCTGTTTTTT.

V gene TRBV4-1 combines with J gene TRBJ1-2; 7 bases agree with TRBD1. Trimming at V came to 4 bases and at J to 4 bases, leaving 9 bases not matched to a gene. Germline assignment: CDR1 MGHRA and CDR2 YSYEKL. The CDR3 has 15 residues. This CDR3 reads CASSPGTARAYGYTF. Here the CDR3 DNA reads TGCGCCAGCAGCCCCGGGACAGCTAGGGCCTATGGCTACACCTTC.

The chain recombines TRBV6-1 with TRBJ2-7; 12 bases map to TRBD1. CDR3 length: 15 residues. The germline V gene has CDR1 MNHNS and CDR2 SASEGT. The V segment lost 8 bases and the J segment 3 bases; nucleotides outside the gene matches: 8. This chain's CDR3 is CASWGGQGAFYEQYF. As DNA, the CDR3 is TGTGCCAGCTGGGGGGGACAGGGGGCCTTCTACGAGCAGTACTTC.

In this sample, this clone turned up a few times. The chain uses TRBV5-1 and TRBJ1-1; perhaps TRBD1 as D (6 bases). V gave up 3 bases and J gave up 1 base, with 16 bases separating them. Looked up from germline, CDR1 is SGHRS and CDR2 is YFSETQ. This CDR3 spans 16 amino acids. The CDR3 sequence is CASSYIAGHQNTEAFF. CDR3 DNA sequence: TGCGCCAGCAGCTATATAGCGGGACACCAGAACACTGAAGCTTTCTTT.

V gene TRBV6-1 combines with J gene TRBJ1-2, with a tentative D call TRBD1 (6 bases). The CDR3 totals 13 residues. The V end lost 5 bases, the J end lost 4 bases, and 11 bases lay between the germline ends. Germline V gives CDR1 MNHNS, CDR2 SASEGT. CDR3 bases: TGTGCCAGCAGTACTACAGGGCCCTATGGCTACACCTTC. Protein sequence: CASSTTGPYGYTF.

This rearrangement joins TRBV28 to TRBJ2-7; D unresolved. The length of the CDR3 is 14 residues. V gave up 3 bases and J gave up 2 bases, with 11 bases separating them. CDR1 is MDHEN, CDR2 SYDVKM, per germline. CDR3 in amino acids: CASSFLSSAYEQYF. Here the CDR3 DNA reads TGTGCCAGCAGTTTTCTGTCTTCCGCCTACGAGCAGTACTTC.

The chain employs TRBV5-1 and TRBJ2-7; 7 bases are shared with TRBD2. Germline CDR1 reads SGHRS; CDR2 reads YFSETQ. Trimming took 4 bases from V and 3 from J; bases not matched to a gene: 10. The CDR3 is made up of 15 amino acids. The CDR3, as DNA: TGCGCCAGCAGCCCCCGGGGGGAGAACTACTACGAGCAGTACTTC. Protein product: CASSPRGENYYEQYF. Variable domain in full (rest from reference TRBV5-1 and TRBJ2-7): KAGVTQTPRYLIKTRGQQVTLSCSPISGHRSVSWYQQTPGQGLQFLFEYFSETQRNKGNFPGRFSGRQFSNSRSEMNVSTLELGDSALYLCASSPRGENYYEQYFGPGTRLTVT.

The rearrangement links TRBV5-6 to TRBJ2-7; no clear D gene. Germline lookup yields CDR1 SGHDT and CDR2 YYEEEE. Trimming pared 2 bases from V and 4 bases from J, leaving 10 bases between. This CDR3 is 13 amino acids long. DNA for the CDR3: TGTGCCAGCAGCTTATCACAGTTTTACGAGCAGTACTTC. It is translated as CASSLSQFYEQYF. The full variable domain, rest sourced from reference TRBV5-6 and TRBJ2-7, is DAGVTQSPTHLIKTRGQQVTLRCSPKSGHDTVSWYQQALGQGPQFIFQYYEEEERQRGNFPDRFSGHQFPNYSSELNVNALLLGDSALYLCASSLSQFYEQYFGPGTRLTVT.

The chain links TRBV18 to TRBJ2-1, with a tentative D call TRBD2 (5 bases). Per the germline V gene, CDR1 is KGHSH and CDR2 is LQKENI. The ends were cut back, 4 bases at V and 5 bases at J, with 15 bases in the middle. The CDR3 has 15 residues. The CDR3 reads CASSLGRTGNNEQFF. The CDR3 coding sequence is TGTGCCAGCTCACTGGGAAGGACCGGGAACAATGAGCAGTTCTTC.

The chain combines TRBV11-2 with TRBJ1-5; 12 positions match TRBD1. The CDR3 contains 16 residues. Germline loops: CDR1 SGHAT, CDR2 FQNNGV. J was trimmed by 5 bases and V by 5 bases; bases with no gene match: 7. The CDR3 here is CASSLRDRGLHQPQHF. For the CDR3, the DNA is TGTGCCAGCAGCCTCCGGGACAGGGGGCTGCATCAGCCCCAGCATTTT.

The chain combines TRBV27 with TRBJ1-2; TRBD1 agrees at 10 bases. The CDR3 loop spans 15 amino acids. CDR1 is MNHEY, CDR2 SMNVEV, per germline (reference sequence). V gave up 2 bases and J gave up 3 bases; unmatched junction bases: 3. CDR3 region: CASSLLGTGDYGYTF. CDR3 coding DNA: TGTGCCAGCAGTTTACTCGGGACAGGGGACTATGGCTACACCTTC.

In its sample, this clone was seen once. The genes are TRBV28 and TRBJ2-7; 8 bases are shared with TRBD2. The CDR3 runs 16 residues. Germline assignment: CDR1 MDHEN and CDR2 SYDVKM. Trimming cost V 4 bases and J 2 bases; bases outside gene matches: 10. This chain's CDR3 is CASSYGLARRPYEQYF. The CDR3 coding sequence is TGTGCCAGCAGTTACGGACTAGCTCGTCGTCCCTACGAGCAGTACTTC.

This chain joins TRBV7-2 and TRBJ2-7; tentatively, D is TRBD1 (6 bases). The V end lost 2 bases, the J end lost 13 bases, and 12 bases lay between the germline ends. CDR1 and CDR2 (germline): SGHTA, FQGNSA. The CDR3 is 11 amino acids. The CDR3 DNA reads TGTGCCAGCAGCTTATCGGGGACATTATACTTC. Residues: CASSLSGTLYF.

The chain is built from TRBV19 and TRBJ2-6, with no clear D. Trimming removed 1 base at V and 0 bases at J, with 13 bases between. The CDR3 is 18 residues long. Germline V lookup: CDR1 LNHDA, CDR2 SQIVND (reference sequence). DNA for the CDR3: TGTGCCAGTAGTATAGCCCTGGAAGGCCCCTCTGGGGCCAACGTCCTGACTTTC. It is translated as CASSIALEGPSGANVLTF.

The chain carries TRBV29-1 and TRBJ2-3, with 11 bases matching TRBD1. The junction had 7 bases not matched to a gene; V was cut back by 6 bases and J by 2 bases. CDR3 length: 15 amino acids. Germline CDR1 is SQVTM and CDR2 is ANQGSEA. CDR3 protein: CSVRSDRGLTDTQYF. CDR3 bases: TGCAGCGTACGATCGGACAGGGGGCTCACAGATACGCAGTATTTT.

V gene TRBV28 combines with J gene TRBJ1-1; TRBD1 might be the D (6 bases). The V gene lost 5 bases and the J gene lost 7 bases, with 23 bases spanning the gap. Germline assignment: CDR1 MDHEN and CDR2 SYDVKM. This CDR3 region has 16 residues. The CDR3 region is CASSPSLTDRWYEAFF. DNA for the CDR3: TGTGCCAGCAGTCCATCCCTAACGGACAGATGGTATGAAGCTTTCTTT.

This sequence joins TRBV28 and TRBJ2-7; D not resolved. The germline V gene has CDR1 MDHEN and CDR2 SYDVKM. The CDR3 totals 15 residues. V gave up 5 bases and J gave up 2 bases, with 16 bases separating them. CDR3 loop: CASSPRLGTPYEQYF. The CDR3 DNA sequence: TGTGCCAGCAGTCCTCGTTTGGGCACCCCCTACGAGCAGTACTTC. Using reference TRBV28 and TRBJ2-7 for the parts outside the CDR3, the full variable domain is DVKVTQSSRYLVKRTGEKVFLECVQDMDHENMFWYRQDPGLGLRLIYFSYDVKMKEKGDIPEGYSVSREKKERFSLILESASTNQTSMYLCASSPRLGTPYEQYFGPGTRLTVT.

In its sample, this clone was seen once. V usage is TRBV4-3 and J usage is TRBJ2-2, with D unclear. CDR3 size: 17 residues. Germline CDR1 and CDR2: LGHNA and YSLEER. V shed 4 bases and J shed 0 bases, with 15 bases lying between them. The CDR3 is CASSPGSWAANTGELFF. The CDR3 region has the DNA TGCGCCAGCAGCCCCGGGTCGTGGGCCGCGAACACCGGGGAGCTGTTTTTT.

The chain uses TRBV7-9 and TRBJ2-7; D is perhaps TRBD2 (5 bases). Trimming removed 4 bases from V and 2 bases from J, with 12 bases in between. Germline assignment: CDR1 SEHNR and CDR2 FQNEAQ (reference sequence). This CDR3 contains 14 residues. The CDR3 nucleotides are TGTGCCAGCAGCTACGGGGAACAGCCCTACGAGCAGTACTTC. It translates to CASSYGEQPYEQYF.

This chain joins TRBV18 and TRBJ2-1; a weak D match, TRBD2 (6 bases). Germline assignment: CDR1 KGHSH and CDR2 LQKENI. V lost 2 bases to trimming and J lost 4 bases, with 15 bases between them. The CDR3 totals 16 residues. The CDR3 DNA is TGTGCCAGCTCACCAGTCACGGGAGAATCATACAATGAGCAGTTCTTC. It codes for CASSPVTGESYNEQFF.

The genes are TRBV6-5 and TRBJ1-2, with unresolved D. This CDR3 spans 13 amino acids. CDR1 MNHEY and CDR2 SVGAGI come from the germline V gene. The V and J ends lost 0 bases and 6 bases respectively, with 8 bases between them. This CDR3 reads CASSYSEDNGYTF. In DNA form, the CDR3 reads TGTGCCAGCAGTTACTCGGAGGATAATGGCTACACCTTC.